This paragraph reports one TCR beta chain. The CDR3 is made up of 19 amino acids. Germline V gene sequence: CDR1 MNHNS, CDR2 SASEGT. With V trimmed by 4 bases and J by 4 bases, 19 bases remained unmatched. The sample is drawn from a study of shared T cell receptors in the human thymus. The repertoire was sequenced with immunoSEQ multiplex PCR; TCRdb's copy has only in-frame clones and lacks some. Of approximately 660,000 clones detected, over 75% appear once; the ten largest clones hold about 0.01%. A further study also used this sample, focusing on human thymus T cells. That study reports: Having corrective surgery for congenital heart defects, healthy Finnish infants were the ones who donated. The thymus tissue came from resections taken during corrective heart surgery. V and J genes seemed to be used with bias in thymic and blood repertoires. Reports from related research described highly overlapping thymic repertoires among unrelated individuals.

The TCR comes from a boy under three years old with a congenital heart defect. The rearrangement joins TRBV6-1 to TRBJ2-7; 10 nucleotides align to TRBD2. The sequenced sample consisted of thymocytes. CDR3 sequence reads: CASSGPPSRGAGGPYEQYF. In DNA, the CDR3 is TGTGCCAGCAGTGGGCCCCCCTCCCGGGGAGCGGGAGGGCCTTACGAGCAGTACTTC.